The 24 T cell receptor beta chains below all came from one sample that was sequenced in a study of T cell repertoires in cytomegalovirus infection. One entry per CDR3 protein results from TCRdb running MiXCR on the reads. The sample lists 210,000 or so distinct CDR3 sequences, approximately 7% occurring once. The sequencing input was PBMCs. The receptors come from a human donor in good health (CMV status not recorded). Some clones in this sample may be carry-over from other donors' samples.

This clonotype was counted a few times. The chain recombines TRBV6-2 or TRBV6-3 with TRBJ1-5, with TRBD1 matching over 7 bases. CDR1 and CDR2 (germline): MNHEY, SVGEGT. This CDR3 has 18 residues. Trimming at V came to 2 bases and at J to 5 bases, leaving 15 bases not matched to a gene. CDR3 region: CASSYLTPTGIIYQPQHF. In DNA form, the CDR3 reads TGTGCCAGCAGTTACCTTACCCCGACAGGGATTATCTATCAGCCCCAGCATTTT.

In this sample, this clonotype turned up many times. The genes are TRBV7-9 and TRBJ1-3; D might be TRBD1 (5 bases). V was trimmed by 3 bases and J by 4 bases, leaving 10 bases between them. Germline V gives CDR1 SEHNR, CDR2 FQNEAQ (reference sequence). The CDR3 length is 14 residues. CDR3 sequence (DNA): TGTGCCAGCAGCTTGGAAGGGGACGGAAACACCATATATTTT. Its translation: CASSLEGDGNTIYF.

The rearrangement links TRBV10-3 to TRBJ1-1, with D possibly matching TRBD1 (5 bases). The V gene lost 1 base and the J gene lost 1 base, with 13 bases spanning the gap. The CDR3 extends over 16 amino acids. The V gene's germline CDR1 is ENHRY and CDR2 SYGVKD. CDR3 region: CAISEWGGQGNTEAFF. The DNA for the CDR3 is TGTGCCATCAGTGAGTGGGGTGGGCAGGGGAACACTGAAGCTTTCTTT.

This clonotype was recorded at least ten times. The chain has TRBV7-2 and TRBJ1-1; a possible D gene is TRBD1 (6 bases). With 5 bases removed from V and 0 bases from J, the gap between germline ends came to 10 bases. Germline CDR1 and CDR2: SGHTA and FQGNSA. The CDR3 consists of 14 residues. The CDR3 spells CASSATGMNTEAFF. The CDR3 DNA follows: TGTGCCAGCAGCGCAACAGGGATGAACACTGAAGCTTTCTTT.

This clonotype was observed many times. The chain uses TRBV20-1 and TRBJ2-5; no definite D call. The V gene lost 1 base and the J gene lost 5 bases, with 11 bases spanning the gap. The CDR3 loop spans 13 amino acids. CDR1 and CDR2 (germline): DFQATT, SNEGSKA (reference sequence). CDR3 sequence (DNA): TGCAGTGCTAGAGTTCCCTCGGTTGAGACCCAGTACTTC. Its translation is CSARVPSVETQYF.

This clonotype was seen many times. This chain links TRBV4-1 with TRBJ2-5; D may match TRBD1 or TRBD2 (6 bases each). Between the trimmed V and J ends, which lost 0 bases and 2 bases, there was a span of 13 bases. This CDR3 is 16 amino acids long. CDR1 and CDR2 from the germline V gene are MGHRA and YSYEKL. The CDR3: CASSQEGGTDQETQYF. CDR3 bases: TGCGCCAGCAGCCAAGAAGGGGGGACGGATCAAGAGACCCAGTACTTC.

This clonotype was counted at least ten times. The gene calls are TRBV12-3 or TRBV12-4 and TRBJ2-5; possible D gene TRBD2, 5 bases. Deletions cut 8 bases from V and 4 bases from J, with 14 bases between. The CDR3 loop spans 13 amino acids. CDR3 nucleotide sequence: TGTGCCAGCTCCCGAGGTGGAGGAGAGACCCAGTACTTC. Translating gives CASSRGGGETQYF.

The chain joins TRBV6-2 or TRBV6-3 to TRBJ2-1; 8 bases match TRBD2. This CDR3 has 15 amino acids. V shed 4 bases, J shed 4 bases, and the junction held 6 bases outside the gene matches. CDR1 MNHEY and CDR2 SVGEGT come from the germline V gene. This CDR3 is CASSSQLAAYNEQFF. CDR3 nucleotides: TGTGCCAGCAGTTCTCAACTAGCGGCTTACAATGAGCAGTTCTTC.

This clonotype was observed at least ten times. The chain joins TRBV28 to TRBJ1-4; D remains ambiguous. The CDR3 consists of 13 residues. The germline V gene encodes CDR1 MDHEN and CDR2 SYDVKM. V was clipped by 5 bases and J by 14 bases, with 18 bases between them. The CDR3, as DNA: TGTGCCAGCAGTCCCCGAGCAAGGGTCCGGCTGTTTTTT. Its translation is CASSPRARVRLFF.

This clonotype showed up many times. The chain carries TRBV15 and TRBJ2-7; 8 bases match TRBD1. This CDR3 spans 16 amino acids. Germline CDR1 is LNHNV and CDR2 is YYDKDF (reference sequence). V trimming: 0 bases; J trimming: 3 bases; junction bases outside the gene matches: 7. The CDR3 nucleotides are TGTGCCACCAGCAGAGATACGACAGGGGAGTTCTACGAGCAGTACTTC. Residues: CATSRDTTGEFYEQYF.

At least ten counts were recorded for this clonotype. The gene calls are TRBV12-3 or TRBV12-4 and TRBJ1-2, with unresolved D. The CDR3 sequence is 11 residues long. The ends were cut back, 6 bases at V and 7 bases at J, with 9 bases in the middle. CDR3 DNA: TGTGCCAGCAGACAAATGGGTGGCTACACCTTC. Residues: CASRQMGGYTF.

This clonotype was observed many times. The chain joins TRBV5-1 to TRBJ2-1; TRBD1 matches at 8 bases. Germline CDR1 and CDR2: SGHRS and YFSETQ. J gave up 1 base and V 2 bases, and 14 bases lay outside the gene matches. The CDR3 consists of 19 residues. CDR3 in amino acids: CASSFEPIQGVYSYNEQFF. The CDR3 DNA follows: TGCGCCAGCAGCTTCGAACCAATACAGGGGGTCTATTCCTACAATGAGCAGTTCTTC. The full variable domain, its missing parts supplied by reference TRBV5-1 and TRBJ2-1, is KAGVTQTPRYLIKTRGQQVTLSCSPISGHRSVSWYQQTPGQGLQFLFEYFSETQRNKGNFPGRFSGRQFSNSRSEMNVSTLELGDSALYLCASSFEPIQGVYSYNEQFFGPGTRLTVL.

In this sample, this clonotype turned up many times. The rearrangement uses TRBV7-2 and TRBJ2-3; TRBD2 agrees at 8 bases. The ends lost 4 bases at V and 2 bases at J; junction bases unmatched: 11. This CDR3 comprises 17 residues. Looked up from germline, CDR1 is SGHTA and CDR2 is FQGNSA. The CDR3 DNA reads TGTGCCAGCAGCTCCCTACGGGAGGGGCCGAACACAGATACGCAGTATTTT. Protein product: CASSSLREGPNTDTQYF.

This clonotype was observed many times. The genes are TRBV5-1 and TRBJ2-5, with 10 bases identical to TRBD1. The CDR3 has 15 residues. The ends lost 0 bases at V and 5 bases at J; junction bases unmatched: 4. Germline assignment: CDR1 SGHRS and CDR2 YFSETQ. This CDR3 is CASSLEGQGFETQYF. DNA of the CDR3: TGCGCCAGCAGCTTGGAGGGACAGGGGTTTGAGACCCAGTACTTC.

There are many counts of this clonotype. V gene TRBV14 combines with J gene TRBJ2-6, with D unclear. V shed 5 bases and J shed 0 bases, with 8 bases lying between them. Germline V gene data show CDR1 as SGHDN and CDR2 as FVKESK. The CDR3 sequence is 15 residues long. CDR3 DNA sequence: TGTGCCAGCAGCGGAGTTTACTCTGGGGCCAACGTCCTGACTTTC. Protein product: CASSGVYSGANVLTF.

Many counts were recorded for this clonotype. This chain connects TRBV7-9 to TRBJ1-5; 7 nucleotides line up with TRBD1. This CDR3 contains 16 residues. Germline CDR1 reads SEHNR; CDR2 reads FQNEAQ (reference sequence). V dropped 4 bases and J dropped 1; count of bases not matched to a gene: 7. The CDR3 protein is CASSSNKGQSNQPQHF. The CDR3 DNA reads TGTGCCAGCAGCTCAAATAAGGGACAGAGCAATCAGCCCCAGCATTTT.

This clonotype showed up many times. The chain recombines TRBV2 with TRBJ2-7, with unresolved D. This CDR3 comprises 14 residues. V was clipped by 3 bases and J by 4 bases, with 13 bases between them. The germline gives CDR1 SNHLY, CDR2 FYNNEI. The CDR3 here is CASSDQGLGYEQYF. The CDR3 coding sequence is TGTGCCAGCAGTGATCAAGGTCTCGGATACGAGCAGTACTTC.

In this sample, this clonotype turned up many times. The V call is TRBV7-2, the J call TRBJ1-5; the D is unclear. V dropped 3 bases and J dropped 2 bases, with 5 bases sitting between them. The CDR3 covers 13 residues. Germline V gene data show CDR1 as SGHTA and CDR2 as FQGNSA. The CDR3 here is CASSLGRNQPQHF. The CDR3 DNA reads as TGTGCCAGCAGCTTGGGTCGCAATCAGCCCCAGCATTTT.

This clonotype was picked up many times. The genes are TRBV29-1 and TRBJ2-2, with 9 bases that match TRBD1. V lost 2 bases, J lost 6 bases, and 7 bases stayed unmatched. Per the germline V gene, CDR1 is SQVTM and CDR2 is ANQGSEA. CDR3 length: 15 amino acids. This CDR3 reads CSVEYRTGVAGELFF. The CDR3 bases are TGCAGCGTTGAATATAGGACAGGGGTGGCCGGGGAGCTGTTTTTT.

This clonotype has a count of ten or more. The J gene is TRBJ2-5, the V gene TRBV7-2; D remains unclear. CDR1 SGHTA and CDR2 FQGNSA come from the germline V gene. CDR3 size: 11 residues. V dropped 0 bases and J dropped 14 bases, with 10 bases sitting between them. The CDR3 region is CASSLARSPYF. The CDR3 nucleotides read TGTGCCAGCAGCTTAGCGAGGTCTCCTTACTTC. Complete variable domain (other parts from reference TRBV7-2 and TRBJ2-5): GAGVSQSPSNKVTEKGKDVELRCDPISGHTALYWYRQSLGQGLEFLIYFQGNSAPDKSGLPSDRFSAERTGGSVSTLTIQRTQQEDSAVYLCASSLARSPYFGPGTRLLVL.

There are many counts of this clonotype. The chain couples TRBV6-1 to TRBJ2-7; a weak D match, TRBD2 (5 bases). V lost 1 base and J 2 bases, leaving 12 bases between the germline ends. The V gene's germline CDR1 is MNHNS and CDR2 SASEGT. The CDR3 length is 15 residues. The CDR3 nucleotides read TGTGCCAGCAGTGAAGATCTAGGGAGTCCCTACGAGCAGTACTTC. Translated, it gives CASSEDLGSPYEQYF.

This clonotype was seen many times. The chain links TRBV20-1 to TRBJ1-2, with D maybe TRBD1 (5 bases). This CDR3 region has 13 residues. Germline V gene sequence: CDR1 DFQATT, CDR2 SNEGSKA (reference sequence). The CDR3 here is CTIGGDSNYGYTF. CDR3 nucleotides: TGCACCATCGGGGGGGACTCCAACTATGGCTACACCTTC.

The table lists this clonotype with many counts. This CDR3 reads CASSSQTNTGELFF. Here the CDR3 DNA reads TGTGCCAGCAGCTCCCAAACGAACACCGGGGAGCTGTTTTTT. The rearrangement links TRBV7-8 to TRBJ2-2; D is unclear. There are 14 residues in the CDR3. Germline V lookup: CDR1 SGHVS, CDR2 FQNEAQ. The germline V and J ends were trimmed by 4 bases and 0 bases, with 6 bases remaining between them.

In its sample, this clonotype was seen many times. This chain joins TRBV6-4 and TRBJ2-5; 7 bases are a match to TRBD1. The germline gives CDR1 MRHNA, CDR2 SNTAGT. J was trimmed by 0 bases and V by 0 bases; bases with no gene match: 1. The CDR3 extends over 15 amino acids. The CDR3 nucleotides are TGTGCCAGCAGTGACTCGGACAGGTACCAAGAGACCCAGTACTTC. It codes for CASSDSDRYQETQYF.